A single sample gave rise to the 26 T cell receptor beta chains below, sequenced in a study of T cell changes during pregnancy in multiple sclerosis. The table came from immunoSEQ multiplex PCR; TCRdb's copy has only in-frame clones and leaves some out. Of roughly 70,000 clones in the sample, around 94% were seen once. The starting material was peripheral blood, obtained before pregnancy. The origin of the receptors is a female donor with multiple sclerosis, enrolled in a pregnancy study.

The rearrangement uses TRBV14 and TRBJ2-2, with a possible D match to TRBD1 (9 bases). Germline V gene lookup returns CDR1 SGHDN and CDR2 FVKESK. This CDR3 spans 17 amino acids. V dropped 3 bases and J dropped 3 bases, with 17 bases sitting between them. The CDR3 DNA follows: TGTGCCAGCAGCCAGTTAGCGGGACAGGGTCACACCGGGGAGCTGTTTTTT. This encodes CASSQLAGQGHTGELFF.

The chain has TRBV13 and TRBJ2-5; 7 bases align to TRBD2. The V gene's germline CDR1 is PRHDT and CDR2 FYEKMQ (reference sequence). V was clipped by 7 bases and J by 5 bases; unmatched bases: 10. This CDR3 is built from 14 residues. CDR3 bases: TGTGCCAGCACCCAGTCCGGACTAGAGGAGACCCAGTACTTC. Its protein product is CASTQSGLEETQYF.

This chain joins TRBV27 and TRBJ2-1, with D unresolved. Between the trimmed V and J ends, which lost 2 bases and 0 bases, there was a span of 8 bases. CDR3 length: 15 amino acids. Germline loops: CDR1 MNHEY, CDR2 SMNVEV (reference sequence). The CDR3 nucleotides read TGTGCCAGCAGTTTAGCAAGTAGCTCCTACAATGAGCAGTTCTTC. Protein sequence: CASSLASSSYNEQFF.

The chain uses TRBV5-6 and TRBJ1-6; D ambiguous. The V end lost 4 bases, the J end lost 0 bases, and 8 bases lay between the germline ends. Germline loops: CDR1 SGHDT, CDR2 YYEEEE. This CDR3 has 15 residues. The CDR3 coding sequence is TGTGCCAGCAGCGACGGGGTCTCCTATAATTCACCCCTCCACTTT. It yields the protein CASSDGVSYNSPLHF.

This sequence joins TRBV9 and TRBJ2-7; tentatively, D is TRBD1 (6 bases). The CDR3 runs to 13 residues. V was shortened by 2 bases and J by 0 bases, with 6 bases between the two germline ends. The V gene's germline CDR1 is SGDLS and CDR2 YYNGEE. CDR3 loop: CASSVTGSYEQYF. The DNA for the CDR3 is TGTGCCAGCAGCGTGACAGGCTCCTACGAGCAGTACTTC.

The chain recombines TRBV30 with TRBJ1-1, with 9 bases fitting TRBD1. The V and J ends lost 5 bases and 4 bases, in that order; junction bases with no gene match: 11. This CDR3 has 15 residues. CDR1 is GTSNPN, CDR2 SVGIG, per germline (reference sequence). The CDR3 reads CAWSPGQGFFTEAFF. CDR3 bases: TGTGCCTGGTCGCCGGGACAGGGTTTTTTCACTGAAGCTTTCTTT.

This chain joins TRBV28 and TRBJ1-2; 8 nucleotides match TRBD1. With V trimmed by 10 bases and J by 1 base, 11 bases remained unmatched. CDR1 is MDHEN, CDR2 SYDVKM, per germline. The CDR3 is 15 amino acids. In nucleotides, the CDR3 is TGTGCCACCTATATAACAGGGGGGCTTAACTATGGCTACACCTTC. It specifies CATYITGGLNYGYTF.

This rearrangement joins TRBV7-2 to TRBJ1-1; TRBD1 agrees at 8 bases. Germline CDR1 SGHTA, CDR2 FQGNSA. With V trimmed by 4 bases and J by 6 bases, 13 bases remained unmatched. This CDR3 is 16 amino acids long. CDR3 in DNA: TGTGCCAGCAGCTCCAGGGGGACAGGCCACGGGCCTGAAGCTTTCTTT. Protein sequence: CASSSRGTGHGPEAFF.

This chain uses TRBV2 with TRBJ2-1; 9 positions match TRBD2. This CDR3 has 15 amino acids. Germline CDR1 SNHLY, CDR2 FYNNEI. J lost 10 bases, V lost 2 bases, and 9 bases had no gene match. CDR3 loop: CASSEWAGGPGEQFF. DNA for the CDR3: TGTGCCAGCAGTGAATGGGCGGGAGGGCCGGGGGAGCAGTTCTTC.

This chain connects TRBV6-6 to TRBJ1-1, with TRBD1 identical over 8 bases. Trimming took 5 bases from V and 3 from J; bases not matched to a gene: 8. Germline V CDR1 and CDR2: MNHNY, SVGAGI (reference sequence). The CDR3 has 15 residues. Here the CDR3 DNA reads TGTGCCAGCAGTGACCCCGGGACAGGACACACTGAAGCTTTCTTT. Protein: CASSDPGTGHTEAFF.

V is TRBV28 and J is TRBJ2-1, with D possibly being TRBD2 (5 bases). Per the germline V gene, CDR1 is MDHEN and CDR2 is SYDVKM. CDR3 length: 16 residues. V lost 3 bases, J lost 0 bases, and 12 bases lay in between. CDR3 residues: CASSLWRVSSYNEQFF. CDR3 nucleotides: TGTGCCAGCAGTTTGTGGCGGGTGAGCTCCTACAATGAGCAGTTCTTC.

The rearrangement links TRBV5-4 to TRBJ2-3; D is possibly TRBD1 (5 bases). CDR3 length equals 13 residues. Germline V gene data show CDR1 as SGHNT and CDR2 as YYREEE (reference sequence). The ends were cut back, 4 bases at V and 2 bases at J, with 8 bases in the middle. Here the CDR3 reads CASSTQDTDTQYF. Written as DNA, the CDR3 is TGTGCCAGCAGCACACAGGACACAGATACGCAGTATTTT.

This rearrangement joins TRBV6-6 to TRBJ1-3; tentative D call: TRBD1 (5 bases). The CDR3 loop spans 15 amino acids. With 6 bases removed from V and 0 bases from J, the gap between germline ends came to 12 bases. In germline, CDR1 is MNHNY, CDR2 SVGAGI (reference sequence). As DNA, the CDR3 is TGTGCCAGCAGCTACGACAGCAACTCTGGAAACACCATATATTTT. Translation: CASSYDSNSGNTIYF.

The J gene is TRBJ1-2, the V gene TRBV30; perhaps TRBD1 as D (5 bases). V lost 6 bases, J lost 4 bases, and 9 bases lay in between. CDR3 length: 11 amino acids. CDR1 and CDR2 (germline): GTSNPN, SVGIG (reference sequence). This CDR3 reads CACSGLYGYTF. CDR3 in DNA: TGTGCCTGTTCGGGACTCTATGGCTACACCTTC.

This clone was picked up one time. The chain combines TRBV2 with TRBJ2-7; 9 nucleotides agree with TRBD2. The germline V gene has CDR1 SNHLY and CDR2 FYNNEI. V lost 4 bases, J lost 2 bases, and 9 bases stayed unmatched. This CDR3 comprises 16 residues. The CDR3 coding sequence is TGTGCCAGCAGTGTTGCGGCGGGAGGGCCGGCCTACGAGCAGTACTTC. Protein sequence: CASSVAAGGPAYEQYF.

This clone was observed a single time. This rearrangement joins TRBV12-5 to TRBJ2-1; D unclear. This CDR3 is built from 13 residues. Germline V gene data show CDR1 as LGHNT and CDR2 as FRNRAP. Trimming took 0 bases from V and 7 from J, leaving 7 bases between them. As DNA, the CDR3 is TGTGCTAGTGGTTTGGTACTCGGGAATGAGCAGTTCTTC. Its translation: CASGLVLGNEQFF.

The gene calls are TRBV15 and TRBJ2-7; 7 bases are shared with TRBD2. The CDR3 length is 14 residues. Trimming at V came to 0 bases and at J to 6 bases, leaving 5 bases not matched to a gene. Looked up from germline, CDR1 is LNHNV and CDR2 is YYDKDF (reference sequence). Written as DNA, the CDR3 is TGTGCCACCAGCAGAGATGCGGTAGCGGGCGAGCAGTACTTC. Its translation is CATSRDAVAGEQYF. The whole variable domain, remainder taken from reference TRBV15 and TRBJ2-7, is DAMVIQNPRYQVTQFGKPVTLSCSQTLNHNVMYWYQQKSSQAPKLLFHYYDKDFNNEADTPDNFQSRRPNTSFCFLDIRSPGLGDTAMYLCATSRDAVAGEQYFGPGTRLTVT.

This chain uses TRBV9 with TRBJ1-5, with 10 nucleotides matching TRBD1. The germline V gene has CDR1 SGDLS and CDR2 YYNGEE. V was clipped by 7 bases and J by 7 bases; unmatched bases: 8. CDR3 length: 14 amino acids. CDR3 in amino acids: CASGTGDRGQPQHF. The CDR3 bases are TGTGCCAGCGGGACAGGGGATAGGGGCCAGCCCCAGCATTTT.

V is TRBV12-2 and J is TRBJ1-5; the table names TRBD1, a call not compared with the DNA. TRBV12-2 is deemed a pseudogene. CDR3 length equals 15 residues. This CDR3 is CASRLVDRCNQPQHF. CDR3 DNA: TGTGCAAGTCGCTTGGTCGACAGATGTAATCAGCCCCAGCATTTT.

This rearrangement joins TRBV6-1 to TRBJ2-1; 9 bases are shared with TRBD2. Germline-derived CDR1 and CDR2 are MNHNS and SASEGT. The V segment lost 2 bases and the J segment 5 bases; nucleotides outside the gene matches: 7. The CDR3 sequence is 16 residues long. CDR3 protein: CASSENIAGDHNEQFF. The CDR3 DNA follows: TGTGCCAGCAGTGAAAATATAGCGGGAGACCACAATGAGCAGTTCTTC.

This clone occurred a few times. V usage is TRBV2 and J usage is TRBJ2-4, with D perhaps TRBD2 (5 bases). The CDR3 runs to 13 residues. The V end was cut by 0 bases, the J end by 5 bases, with 5 bases between. Germline CDR1 and CDR2: SNHLY and FYNNEI. The CDR3 is CASSEARENIQYF. CDR3 coding DNA: TGTGCCAGCAGTGAAGCGCGGGAAAACATTCAGTACTTC.

Only one count was recorded for this clone. This sequence joins TRBV11-3 and TRBJ2-3, with 8 bases matching TRBD1. The CDR3 totals 15 residues. V dropped 1 base and J dropped 6; count of bases not matched to a gene: 6. The germline V gene has CDR1 SGHNT and CDR2 YENEEA. The CDR3 nucleotides are TGTGCCAGCAGCTTAGGGACAGGGCCAGGGGATACGCAGTATTTT. Translating gives CASSLGTGPGDTQYF.

This clone was detected once. The chain employs TRBV4-1 and TRBJ2-5, with 8 nucleotides matching TRBD2. Germline CDR1 and CDR2: MGHRA and YSYEKL. V trimming: 1 base; J trimming: 2 bases; junction bases outside the gene matches: 12. There are 18 residues in the CDR3. The CDR3 is CASSQGGRRASGQETQYF. The CDR3 coding sequence is TGCGCCAGCAGCCAAGGTGGCCGTCGGGCTAGCGGGCAAGAGACCCAGTACTTC.

This rearrangement joins TRBV7-3 to TRBJ2-3; 10 nucleotides match TRBD2. The germline CDR1 and CDR2 sequences are SGHTA and FQGTGA. The CDR3 covers 16 residues. Losses at the gene ends were 5 bases for V and 0 bases for J; bases not matched to a gene: 5. CDR3 region: CASSPRTSGSTDTQYF. CDR3 in DNA: TGTGCCAGCAGCCCACGGACTAGCGGAAGCACAGATACGCAGTATTTT.

The chain is built from TRBV27 and TRBJ2-7; D ambiguous. The CDR3 contains 15 residues. Trimming shortened V by 2 bases and J by 1 base, and 12 bases separated the two germline ends. Germline loops: CDR1 MNHEY, CDR2 SMNVEV (reference sequence). The CDR3 is CASSLKSAASYEQYF. The CDR3 DNA reads as TGTGCCAGCAGTTTAAAATCGGCGGCATCCTACGAGCAGTACTTC.

Here the CDR3 DNA reads TGTGCCACCAGCAGGGACAGGGCCTTAAGCACAGATACGCAGTATTTT. Its translation: CATSRDRALSTDTQYF. The rearrangement uses TRBV15 and TRBJ2-3; TRBD1 matches at 8 bases. Per germline, CDR1 LNHNV and CDR2 YYDKDF (reference sequence). The CDR3 is made up of 16 amino acids. The trim removed 3 bases at V and 0 bases at J, leaving 5 bases unmatched. Together with reference TRBV15 and TRBJ2-3, the CDR3 gives the full variable domain: DAMVIQNPRYQVTQFGKPVTLSCSQTLNHNVMYWYQQKSSQAPKLLFHYYDKDFNNEADTPDNFQSRRPNTSFCFLDIRSPGLGDTAMYLCATSRDRALSTDTQYFGPGTRLTVL.